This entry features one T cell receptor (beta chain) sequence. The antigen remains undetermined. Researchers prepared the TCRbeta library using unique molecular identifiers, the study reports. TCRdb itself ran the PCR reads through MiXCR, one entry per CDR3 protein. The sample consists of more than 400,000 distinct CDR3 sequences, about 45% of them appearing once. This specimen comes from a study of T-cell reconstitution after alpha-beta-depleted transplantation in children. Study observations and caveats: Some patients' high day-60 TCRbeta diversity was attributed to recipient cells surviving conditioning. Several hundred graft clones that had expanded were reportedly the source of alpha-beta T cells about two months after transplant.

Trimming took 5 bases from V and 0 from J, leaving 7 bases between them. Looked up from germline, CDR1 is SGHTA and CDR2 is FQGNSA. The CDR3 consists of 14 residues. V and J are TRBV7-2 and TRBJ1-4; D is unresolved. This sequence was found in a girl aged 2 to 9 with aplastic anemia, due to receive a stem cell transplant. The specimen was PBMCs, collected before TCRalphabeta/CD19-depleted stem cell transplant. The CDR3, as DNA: TGTGCCAGCAGCGCCGGTTCAACTAATGAAAAACTGTTTTTT. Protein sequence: CASSAGSTNEKLFF.